The following is a T cell receptor (beta chain) sequence with its context. Antigen: not known. This entry belongs to a study of glioma-infiltrating T cells. TCR alpha and beta CDR3 regions were amplified from RNA using iRepertoire nested multiplex PCR. Tissue mRNA or PBMC total RNA, roughly 90-450 ng, went into one-step reverse transcription and amplification. TCRdb reprocessed the multiplex PCR reads with MiXCR, giving one entry per CDR3 protein. The table shows under 150,000 distinct CDR3 sequences, with 20% to 25% occurring only once. Germline V gives CDR1 SGHDN, CDR2 FVKESK. The V end lost 4 bases, the J end lost 4 bases, and 25 bases lay between the germline ends. The CDR3 runs to 18 residues. Study-level results: Only very few CDR3 sequences appeared in both tissue and blood. Tissue-blood divergence was below expectation in non-neoplastic patients, above in gliomas.

The specimen was glioma tissue, nonneoplastic brain tissue, or PBMCs (not recorded which). This clonotype was obtained from a human donor with low-grade glioma or glioblastoma, undergoing nonglioma brain surgery, or in good health (not recorded which). This chain uses TRBV14 with TRBJ1-1; D gene unclear. The CDR3 coding sequence is TGTGCCAGCAGCCCCCCCGGCATCGGACGTGGTGGAAGCACTGAAGCTTTCTTT. This encodes CASSPPGIGRGGSTEAFF.